The 18 T cell receptor beta chains below come from one sample, sequenced in a study of T-cell memory formation after mild COVID-19. TCRdb independently ran MiXCR on the 5' RACE reads; one entry per CDR3 protein. The sample has 300,000 or so distinct CDR3 sequences, roughly 15% seen once. Source material: PBMCs or a T cell subset sorted from them (not recorded which). These receptors came from a man aged 18 to 29 who had mild COVID-19 (a few samples of this study predate the infection). Cell type and time point are not known.

This clonotype was detected a few times. The chain recombines TRBV27 with TRBJ2-7; weak D call: TRBD1 (6 bases). The germline V gene has CDR1 MNHEY and CDR2 SMNVEV (reference sequence). This CDR3 has 13 residues. Trimming took off 5 bases at V and 1 base at J, with 9 bases between the two ends. Here the CDR3 reads CASSVTGSYEQYV. The CDR3 DNA reads as TGTGCCAGCAGTGTGACAGGTTCCTACGAGCAGTACGTC.

The V gene is TRBV7-8, the J gene TRBJ1-3; no clear D gene. The CDR3 is 11 amino acids. Germline CDR1 is SGHVS and CDR2 is FQNEAQ. The ends were cut back, 6 bases at V and 6 bases at J, with 6 bases in the middle. The CDR3 coding sequence is TGTGCCAGCAGAGCAGAAAACACCATATATTTT. This gives the protein CASRAENTIYF.

This clonotype has only a few counts. The genes are TRBV11-2 and TRBJ2-2, with 10 bases fitting TRBD2. V shed 5 bases, J shed 4 bases, and the junction held 7 bases outside the gene matches. This CDR3 has 16 amino acids. The germline V gene encodes CDR1 SGHAT and CDR2 FQNNGV. CDR3 protein: CASSDLAGEVTGELFF. CDR3 nucleotides: TGTGCCAGCAGCGATCTAGCGGGGGAGGTCACCGGGGAGCTGTTTTTT.

The chain combines TRBV6-2 or TRBV6-3 with TRBJ2-7; 7 nucleotides match TRBD1. The trim removed 2 bases at V and 9 bases at J, leaving 13 bases unmatched. CDR1 is MNHEY, CDR2 SVGEGT, per germline. CDR3 length: 15 amino acids. Here the CDR3 reads CASSYTGTEGERQYV. The CDR3 DNA reads TGTGCCAGCAGTTACACCGGGACAGAGGGTGAGAGGCAGTACGTC.

This clonotype showed up just a few times. The chain uses TRBV5-1 and TRBJ2-2; D perhaps matches TRBD2 (7 bases). Trimming cost V 0 bases and J 1 base, with 19 bases left between them. Per germline, CDR1 SGHRS and CDR2 YFSETQ. There are 19 residues in the CDR3. Here the CDR3 DNA reads TGCGCCAGCAGCTTGGGCGCGGGGGCCTCAATTAGGAACACCGGGGAGCTGTTTTTT. It yields the protein CASSLGAGASIRNTGELFF.

The chain employs TRBV4-2 and TRBJ2-2; the D gene is possibly TRBD2 (5 bases). V was trimmed by 7 bases and J by 7 bases, leaving 10 bases between them. Germline V CDR1 and CDR2: LGHNA, YNFKEQ. The CDR3 covers 12 residues. The CDR3 protein is CASNSAGGELFF. DNA of the CDR3: TGTGCCAGCAATTCCGCGGGCGGGGAGCTGTTTTTT.

This clonotype appeared a few times. J is TRBJ2-1 and V is TRBV15, with 8 positions matching TRBD2. V lost 0 bases and J lost 4; bases outside the gene matches: 5. CDR1 and CDR2 from the germline V gene are LNHNV and YYDKDF (reference sequence). The CDR3 consists of 16 residues. The CDR3 here is CATSRDKRGPYNEQFF. CDR3 bases: TGTGCCACCAGCAGAGACAAGCGGGGGCCGTACAATGAGCAGTTCTTC.

This clonotype was detected only a few times. The chain couples TRBV5-1 to TRBJ2-3; the match to TRBD1 covers 7 bases. Germline-derived CDR1 and CDR2 are SGHRS and YFSETQ. The CDR3 contains 14 residues. The J segment lost 5 bases and the V segment lost 5 bases, leaving 8 bases of the junction unmatched. CDR3 nucleotides: TGCGCCAGCAGTCGTACAGGGGCTGGAGATACGCAGTATTTT. It specifies CASSRTGAGDTQYF.

This rearrangement joins TRBV28 to TRBJ1-4; no clear D. The CDR3 totals 16 residues. V dropped 7 bases and J dropped 2 bases, with 17 bases sitting between them. Germline loops: CDR1 MDHEN, CDR2 SYDVKM. This CDR3 reads CASTFRRASTNEKLFF. CDR3 nucleotides: TGTGCCAGCACCTTCCGGAGGGCTTCCACTAATGAAAAACTGTTTTTT.

The rearrangement links TRBV4-2 to TRBJ2-1; D gene unclear. The V end lost 0 bases, the J end lost 2 bases, and 8 bases lay between the germline ends. CDR3 length equals 15 residues. Looked up from germline, CDR1 is LGHNA and CDR2 is YNFKEQ. CDR3 sequence reads: CASSQDRAAYNEQFF. The CDR3 DNA reads as TGTGCCAGCAGCCAAGATAGGGCGGCCTACAATGAGCAGTTCTTC.

This clonotype was recorded a few times. The chain couples TRBV12-5 to TRBJ2-1; no clear D gene. Looked up from germline, CDR1 is LGHNT and CDR2 is FRNRAP. V was pared by 2 bases and J by 10 bases, with 9 bases between. CDR3 length: 12 residues. CDR3 sequence: CASGLRVEEQFF. In DNA form, the CDR3 reads TGTGCTAGTGGTTTGCGGGTAGAAGAGCAGTTCTTC.

The V call is TRBV11-2, the J call TRBJ1-6; D is uncertain. The CDR3 is 13 amino acids. Trimming removed 2 bases at V and 8 bases at J, with 7 bases between. From germline, CDR1 is SGHAT and CDR2 FQNNGV. This CDR3 reads CASSLTRDSPLHF. The CDR3 DNA sequence: TGTGCCAGCAGCTTAACGCGGGATTCACCCCTCCACTTT.

This clonotype has just a few counts. This sequence joins TRBV20-1 and TRBJ2-3, with 9 bases matching TRBD2. The V and J ends lost 3 bases and 2 bases, in that order; junction bases with no gene match: 6. The CDR3 has 15 residues. Germline lookup yields CDR1 DFQATT and CDR2 SNEGSKA (reference sequence). In DNA, the CDR3 is TGCAGTGCTAGGACACTAGCGGGTAACACAGATACGCAGTATTTT. Its protein is CSARTLAGNTDTQYF.

The chain employs TRBV5-1 and TRBJ2-6; D is undetermined. Between the trimmed V and J ends, which lost 0 bases and 0 bases, there was a span of 16 bases. Germline assignment: CDR1 SGHRS and CDR2 YFSETQ. This CDR3 spans 19 amino acids. CDR3 loop: CASSLDTDNLSSGANVLTF. CDR3 sequence (DNA): TGCGCCAGCAGCTTGGATACAGACAATCTTTCCTCTGGGGCCAACGTCCTGACTTTC.

This clonotype was observed a few times. The chain combines TRBV7-2 with TRBJ1-5, with D unresolved. Deletions cut 2 bases from V and 11 bases from J, with 16 bases between. The germline gives CDR1 SGHTA, CDR2 FQGNSA. The CDR3 is made up of 14 amino acids. CDR3 amino acids: CASSLTGGGRSQHF. CDR3 DNA sequence: TGTGCCAGCAGCTTAACCGGCGGTGGCAGGTCCCAGCATTTT.

The V gene is TRBV7-2, the J gene TRBJ2-2; possibly TRBD2 for D (6 bases). Per the germline V gene, CDR1 is SGHTA and CDR2 is FQGNSA. V was cut by 8 bases and J by 2 bases, with 12 bases left in between. This CDR3 contains 14 residues. CDR3 DNA sequence: TGTGCCAGCCAGTGGGGGGATAACACCGGGGAGCTGTTTTTT. This sequence encodes CASQWGDNTGELFF.

The CDR3 DNA reads TGCGCCAGCAGCTTGGAGCCTGCGGGGGGTCCCACAGATACGCAGTATTTT. Translating gives CASSLEPAGGPTDTQYF. The chain employs TRBV5-1 and TRBJ2-3; 8 bases align to TRBD2. The germline CDR1 and CDR2 sequences are SGHRS and YFSETQ. This CDR3 region has 17 residues. The junction had 8 bases not matched to a gene; V was cut back by 0 bases and J by 2 bases.

This clonotype has a handful of counts. This chain uses TRBV7-3 with TRBJ2-1, with 11 positions matching TRBD2. The CDR3 extends over 15 amino acids. Germline V gives CDR1 SGHTA, CDR2 FQGTGA. The junction had 6 bases not matched to a gene; V was cut back by 2 bases and J by 9 bases. The CDR3 loop is CASSLATSGGTEQFF. In nucleotides, the CDR3 is TGTGCCAGCAGCTTAGCTACTAGCGGGGGAACTGAGCAGTTCTTC.